A selection of T cell receptor beta chains follows, all from one sample in a study of shared clonotypes between healthy human individuals. Generated by immunoSEQ multiplex PCR, the TCRdb table keeps only in-frame clones and is missing some. The table includes under 850,000 clones, over 90% detected once. The sequencing sample was made of naive CD8+ T cells sorted from blood. Receptors were obtained from a man aged 30 to 39 in good health. The CDR3 runs from the conserved cysteine through the conserved F or W.

V gene: TRBV11-2; CDR3 protein: CASSLEAIDEQFF
V gene: TRBV30; CDR3 protein: CAWMGQGAEGYTF
V gene: TRBV13; CDR3 protein: CASSSRLAGDTQYF
V gene: TRBV4-1; CDR3 protein: CASSHTGSGELFF
V gene: TRBV27; CDR3 protein: CASSGLAGGHEQFF
V gene: TRBV14; CDR3 protein: CASSASRGRGEKLFF
V gene: TRBV6-5; CDR3 protein: CASSYQGGLSGYTF
V gene: TRBV4-1; CDR3 protein: CASSQDRASGSYNEQFF
V gene: TRBV7-9; CDR3 protein: CASSLGLAESTDTQYF
V gene: TRBV7-9; CDR3 protein: CASSSGDYTQYF
V gene: TRBV6-1; CDR3 protein: CASSELAGVYSYEQYF
V gene: TRBV27; CDR3 protein: CASSSLPGQGTGKLFF
V gene: TRBV5-6; CDR3 protein: CASSLSGSSYEQYF
V gene: TRBV29-1; CDR3 protein: CSVRGTENEKLFF
V gene: TRBV29-1; CDR3 protein: CSVEDRSARGNEQFF
V gene: TRBV7-9; CDR3 protein: CASSSSNYGYTF
V gene: TRBV21-1; CDR3 protein: CASSKDVRDQETQYF
V gene: TRBV28; CDR3 protein: CASSLGQGAWDTEAFF
V gene: TRBV7-6; CDR3 protein: CASSLDPGSDEQFF
V gene: TRBV7-9; CDR3 protein: CASSPAPTDRGYEQYF
V gene: TRBV28; CDR3 protein: CASSSRDLGLLELFF
V gene: TRBV29-1; CDR3 protein: CSVDPGRENTEAFF
V gene: TRBV7-3; CDR3 protein: CASSLSVLVGSDEQFF
V gene: TRBV7-3; CDR3 protein: CASSLGTGSYEQYF
V gene: TRBV7-9; CDR3 protein: CASSFNPLQGLGTDTQYF
V gene: TRBV4-3; CDR3 protein: CASSQGTGSGNTIYF
V gene: TRBV4-1; CDR3 protein: CASSQGQGGTQETQYF
V gene: TRBV14; CDR3 protein: CASSRGPGLASETQYF
V gene: TRBV27; CDR3 protein: CASSLIQGLGNEQFF
V gene: TRBV7-9; CDR3 protein: CASSVLPQETQYF
V gene: TRBV2; CDR3 protein: CASPERSNEQFF
V gene: TRBV5-1; CDR3 protein: CASSRPGERGMDEQYF
V gene: TRBV7-9; CDR3 protein: CASSSKTGGLQETQYF
V gene: TRBV4-1; CDR3 protein: CASSQDNQNIQYF
V gene: TRBV27; CDR3 protein: CASSTGPEINTGELFF
V gene: TRBV29-1; CDR3 protein: CSVELQNEETQYF
V gene: TRBV15; CDR3 protein: CATSSPLAGDPDTQYF
V gene: TRBV7-6; CDR3 protein: CASSSRGAGSDYEQYF
V gene: TRBV6-1; CDR3 protein: CASSEALGTSFF
V gene: TRBV11-1; CDR3 protein: CASSLIIASGRRSMDEQFF
V gene: TRBV5-1; CDR3 protein: CASSLRQGNTEAFF
V gene: TRBV27; CDR3 protein: CASGLLGEDETQYF
V gene: TRBV4-3; CDR3 protein: CASSQVTGSNQPQHF
V gene: TRBV25-1; CDR3 protein: CASSDRDTQYF
V gene: TRBV5-4; CDR3 protein: CASSLVGGTTSEQYF
V gene: TRBV29-1; CDR3 protein: CSSEEYGVDTQYF
V gene: TRBV6-6; CDR3 protein: CASSFGTAYEQYF
V gene: TRBV6-1; CDR3 protein: CASSDPLQVRNQPQHF
V gene: TRBV28; CDR3 protein: CASSSPAGSYSYEQYF
V gene: TRBV27; CDR3 protein: CASSLSRSGNTIYF
V gene: TRBV7-2; CDR3 protein: CASSNSTDTQYF